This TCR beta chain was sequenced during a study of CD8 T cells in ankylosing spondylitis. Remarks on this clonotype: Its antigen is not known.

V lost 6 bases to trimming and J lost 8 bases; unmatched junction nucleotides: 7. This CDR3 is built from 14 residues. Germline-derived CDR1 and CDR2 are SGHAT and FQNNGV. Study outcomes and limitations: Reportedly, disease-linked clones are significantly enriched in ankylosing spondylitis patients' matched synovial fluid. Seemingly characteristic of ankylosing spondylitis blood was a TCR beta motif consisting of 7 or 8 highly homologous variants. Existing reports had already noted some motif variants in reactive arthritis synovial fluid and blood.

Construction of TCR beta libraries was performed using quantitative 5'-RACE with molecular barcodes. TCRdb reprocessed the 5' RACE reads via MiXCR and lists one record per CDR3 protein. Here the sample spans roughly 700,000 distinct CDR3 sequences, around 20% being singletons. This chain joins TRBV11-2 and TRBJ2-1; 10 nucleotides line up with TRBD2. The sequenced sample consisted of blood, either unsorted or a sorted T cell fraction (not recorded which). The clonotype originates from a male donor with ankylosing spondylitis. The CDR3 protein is CASREREGRDEQFF. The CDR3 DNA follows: TGTGCCAGCAGAGAGCGGGAGGGCCGAGATGAGCAGTTCTTC.